This entry concerns a single T cell receptor (beta chain). Its specific antigen is unknown. Base-call qualities are not available, and no considerably larger clone is one nucleotide away. TCR CDR3 regions were amplified from genomic DNA by multiplex PCR using the deep immunoSEQ assay. Genomic DNA extracted from each cell subset was distributed evenly over all wells of several immunoSEQ 96-well plates, and each plate served as one replicate. For sorted subsets, about 200 ng genomic DNA, equal to 25,000 to 35,000 T cell genomes, was loaded into each replicate PCR. The purified libraries were quantified using a Qubit 3.0 fluorometer, sized with a Bioanalyzer 2100, and then quantified again using the KAPA Library Quantification kit. A separate single-read 150-cycle Illumina NextSeq 550 flow cell was used to sequence each immunoSEQ 96-well plate. Turning to the authors' computational methods: Because only junctional sequences without quality scores were contained in the immunoSEQ output, filtering matching that applied to full-length reads could not be performed. Sequences were annotated with PyIR, a Python wrapper for IgBLAST v1.9, and V/J genes and CDR3 were assigned using IMGT germline references. Any read was removed if the V/J assignment was weak (E-value above 1e-6), the CDR3 was missing, or the read contained stop codons, out-of-frame junctions, or ambiguous translated residues. V3J clonotypes were defined as sequences sharing an identical inferred V gene, J gene, and CDR3 amino acid sequence. To compute the percentage overlap between repertoires, the number of shared unique clonotypes was divided by the size of the smaller repertoire. RTK rarefaction, the Chao1 estimator, and Recon v2.1 estimates of unobserved clonotypes were used to assess repertoire richness. For all TCRbeta clonotypes obtained by the gDNA method from a handful of donors, generation probabilities were computed with OLGA. TCRdb took over this immuneACCESS table, retaining in-frame rearrangements with V and J assigned. Such tables are incomplete; in checked studies, under half of the missing clones stem from an unresolved V gene, and the remainder is unexplained. From that table come the V and J calls and clone size; the DNA was used to work out D and trimming. This sample is represented by about 510,000 clones; almost 97% of them were singletons. 0.06% of the sample comes from the top ten.

The CDR3 runs 16 amino acids, cysteine and phenylalanine included. CDR3 DNA only is kept here, 48 bases in frame from base 1. Trimming removed 2 bases from V and 0 bases from J; the gene matches leave 4 bases unexplained. Reading the germline V gene gives CDR1 SGHRS and CDR2 YFSETQ. Donors were healthy HIV-negative adults with no recently reported acute infections or vaccinations. Every donor was a Caucasian adult residing in Nashville, Tennessee, USA. CD4+ T cells were enriched through magnetic negative selection, after which naive cells were positively selected on CD45RA and the remaining negative fraction served as the memory subset. Blood was obtained by leukapheresis, after which PBMCs were separated by Ficoll-Histopaque density gradient centrifugation and cryopreserved in liquid nitrogen vapor phase. Purity and quantity of every magnetically sorted T cell population were checked by analytical flow cytometry. Genomic DNA was isolated from each sorted fraction and quantified by UV absorbance on a Nanodrop 2000c.

The data were taken from a study of shared clonotypes between healthy human individuals (dated by TCRdb to 2019 to 2021). For the study in its entirety: The cohort included a few men and a couple of women between 18 and 49 years of age. Per donor, three plates each were used for CD4 naive and CD4 memory, two for CD8 naive, and one for CD8 memory. To estimate repertoire size and how much clonotypes are shared between individuals, the study performed deep sequencing of blood TCR repertoires from roughly five healthy adults. To increase sequencing depth and limit assay-specific biases, TCR repertoire library preparation and sequencing were carried out by different laboratories using diverse techniques. Each donor's leukapheresis produced roughly between roughly 0.94 and 9.5 billion PBMCs.

Overall results and qualifications from the work: Based on pairwise subsampling, the degree of clonotype sharing among donors was expected to be affected by sequencing depth. Larger estimated clonotype richness was generally found for naive subsets than for memory subsets. Across a few donors, roughly 5% of naive CD4, more than 3% of naive CD8, roughly 2.2% of memory CD4, and under 0.45% of memory CD8 clonotypes were shared. Incomplete sequencing was indicated by rarefaction of sorted-subset datasets, despite the large sequencing depth. Clonotypes shared by all four sorted-subset donors showed higher generation probabilities than non-shared clonotypes. Because the study included only a small number of donors, the genetic and exposure-history diversity represented was limited. Sampling was restricted to blood, and TCR repertoires in tissue are likely to differ from TCR repertoires in blood.

Sequenced input: naive CD4+ T cells sorted from blood. What the cell subset or site label conveys for this sample: CD45RA+ positively selected. The sequence was collected from a woman aged 30 to 39 in good health. The V and J segments used are TRBV5-1 and TRBJ2-2, with TRBD1 identical over 7 junction bases. In nucleotide form, the sequence is TGCGCCAGCAGCTTAGTTGGGACAGCGAACACCGGGGAGCTGTTTTTT. This yields the protein CASSLVGTANTGELFF.